What follows describes a single T cell receptor beta chain. Its antigen specificity is not known. No base quality values were provided; no much bigger clone lies one nucleotide off. The sample's time point, from its label and the paper: week 11, during vaccination. Each vaccine dose, consisting of 300 ug of a 20-mer mutant IDH1 peptide in Montanide, was administered subcutaneously with topical imiquimod. Newly diagnosed WHO grade 3 or 4 IDH1-mutant astrocytomas showing loss of nuclear ATRX were present in the donors. The samples were drawn from NOA16, a multicentre, single-arm, open-label phase I trial in Germany that tested a mutant IDH1 peptide vaccine in humans for the first time. Genomic DNA for TCRB sequencing was extracted from EDTA blood using the DNeasy Blood and Tissue Kit. The library came from the immunoSEQ multiplex PCR assay. Rearranged TCR beta chain sequences were amplified using the hsTCRB Kit according to the manufacturer's protocol. TCRB libraries were sequenced on an Illumina MiSeq. The published analysis was carried out like this. The proprietary platform of the kit vendor was used for demultiplexing, trimming and gene mapping. TCRdb re-hosts the immuneACCESS table, in-frame sequences only. Its copies lack some clones; in the studies checked, an unresolved V gene accounts for under half of them, and the cause for the rest is not known. V, J and clone size are taken as reported in that table, and D and trimming were inferred from the DNA itself. In this sample the table shows 35,000 to 45,000 clones, 80% of which occur a single time. The ten most abundant clones make up about 15% of the sample.

This sample stems from a study of a mutant IDH1 vaccine in newly diagnosed glioma (dated by TCRdb to the early 2020s). General notes on the study: Patients were given eight vaccinations, in weeks 1, 3, 5, 7, 11, 15, 19 and 23, which matched visits V03 through V10. For exploratory analyses, longitudinal TCRB deep sequencing was carried out in about two dozen treated patients wherever samples were available. Prior to enrollment, patients had been given standard therapy consisting of radiotherapy alone, temozolomide alone, or radiochemotherapy with temozolomide, with the combination given to most patients. Of the 32 patients who were treated, about 62% were male and about 40% were female, and the mean age was about 40 years. Vaccination started 4-6 weeks after radiotherapy alone, or was given together with temozolomide cycles in the groups whose treatment included chemotherapy. Six visits were used for peripheral blood collection: V03 (baseline), V05, V07, V10, V12 and V13. On the study overall, not on this receptor specifically: According to the authors, sample limitations meant that analyses of patient blood samples could not be reproduced. PBMC samples for TCRB deep sequencing were selected based on availability. Immune responses induced by the vaccine were seen in around 93% of patients across multiple MHC alleles. Pseudoprogression seemed to be unrelated to changes in the top peripheral T cell clonotypes found by TCRB sequencing.

Relative to germline, V is missing 0 bases and J is missing 5 bases, with 8 bases of the junction outside any gene match. CDR1 MGHRA and CDR2 YSYEKL were looked up in the germline V gene. The CDR3 covers 16 residues, taking in both the cysteine and the phenylalanine. CDR3 DNA is the only sequence kept; it has 48 bases, read in frame from the first base. Source: peripheral blood mononuclear cells (PBMCs), taken from a glioma patient whose treatment included an IDH1 peptide vaccine. The sequence came from a young woman with glioma. Some clones in this sample may be carry-over from other donors' samples. The chain is encoded by TRBV4-1 joined to TRBJ1-2; a stretch of 8 junction bases matches TRBD1. The DNA sequence reads TGCGCCAGCAGCCAAGAGGCCACAGGGGGTATATATGGCTACACCTTC. This encodes CASSQEATGGIYGYTF.